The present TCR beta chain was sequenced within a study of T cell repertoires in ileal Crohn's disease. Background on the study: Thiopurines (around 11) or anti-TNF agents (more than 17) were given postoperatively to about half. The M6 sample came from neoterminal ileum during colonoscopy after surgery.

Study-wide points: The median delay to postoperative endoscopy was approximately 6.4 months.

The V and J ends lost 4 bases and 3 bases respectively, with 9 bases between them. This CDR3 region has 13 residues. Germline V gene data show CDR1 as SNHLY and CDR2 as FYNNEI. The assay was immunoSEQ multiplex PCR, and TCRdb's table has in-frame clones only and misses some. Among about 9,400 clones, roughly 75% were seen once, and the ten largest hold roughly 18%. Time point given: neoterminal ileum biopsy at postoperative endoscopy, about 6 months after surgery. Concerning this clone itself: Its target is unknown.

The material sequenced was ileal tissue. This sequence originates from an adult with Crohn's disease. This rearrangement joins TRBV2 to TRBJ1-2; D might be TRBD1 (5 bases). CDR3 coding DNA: TGTGCCAGCAGTGGACAGATCGACTATGGCTACACCTTC. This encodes CASSGQIDYGYTF.